This T cell receptor (beta chain) stems from a study of blood T cell repertoires in COVID-19. Trimming shortened V by 3 bases and J by 1 base, and 9 bases separated the two germline ends. The CDR3 runs 14 residues. CDR1 and CDR2 (germline): MDHEN, SYDVKM. TCRdb keeps only in-frame clones here, not all; method: immunoSEQ multiplex PCR. Of 180,000 or so clones listed, 75% to 90% were seen once; the top ten hold 8.2%. The chain recombines TRBV28 with TRBJ2-5, with D perhaps matching TRBD1 (5 bases). The specimen sequenced was peripheral blood. This TCR came from a woman aged 55-70 years with acute or convalescent COVID-19. The CDR3 DNA reads TGTGCCAGCAGTTTCTTGACAGCCCAAGAGACCCAGTACTTC. This translates into CASSFLTAQETQYF. The whole variable domain, filled in from reference TRBV28 and TRBJ2-5, reads DVKVTQSSRYLVKRTGEKVFLECVQDMDHENMFWYRQDPGLGLRLIYFSYDVKMKEKGDIPEGYSVSREKKERFSLILESASTNQTSMYLCASSFLTAQETQYFGPGTRLLVL.